This TCR beta chain is drawn from a study of PD-1 blockade in classical Hodgkin lymphoma. Background on the study: Patients got intravenous nivolumab 3 mg/kg every 2 weeks.

General observations from the study: Complete responders matched newly diagnosed patients in baseline diversity. Why the repertoires differ is still unclear, perhaps disease activity or prior therapy. Exclusion removed patients who began nivolumab under 1 year after ASCT.

TCRdb keeps only in-frame clones here, not all; method: immunoSEQ multiplex PCR. The data hold some 62,000 clones, with roughly 88% observed a single time. Points on this clone: Its antigen is not known.

Each of the patients experienced relapse following autologous stem cell transplantation, and their brentuximab vedotin exposure differed. V shed 5 bases and J 1 base; nucleotides not matched to a gene: 4. CDR1 is SGHVS and CDR2 is FQNEAQ in the germline V gene. The CDR3 covers 15 residues. Specimen: peripheral blood mononuclear cells (PBMCs), collected at baseline. The genes are TRBV7-8 and TRBJ2-2, with 7 nucleotides matching TRBD1. The source of this sequence is a human donor with classical Hodgkin lymphoma. The CDR3 protein is CASSLGQRNTGELFF. CDR3 nucleotide sequence: TGTGCCAGCAGCCTGGGACAGCGGAACACCGGGGAGCTGTTTTTT.